This T cell receptor beta chain came from a study of T cells in Graves' hyperthyroidism and ophthalmopathy. The ends were cut back, 3 bases at V and 5 bases at J, with 11 bases in the middle. CDR1 is MGHRA and CDR2 is YSYEKL in the germline V gene. The CDR3 sequence is 14 residues long. RNA transcripts served as the template for amplifying TCR beta CDR3 regions. The HTBI primer set drove a first-round RT-PCR of the TCR CDR3. TCRdb processed the multiplex PCR reads anew with MiXCR; each CDR3 protein has one entry. The sample yields some 490,000 distinct CDR3 sequences, more than 15% seen once. Source material: blood. The chain has TRBV4-1 and TRBJ1-5, with D hard to call. This sequence originates from a woman aged 25 to 39 with Graves' ophthalmopathy. The CDR3 bases are TGCGCCAGCAGCCATTTCATGAGGGATCAGCCCCAGCATTTT. Translating gives CASSHFMRDQPQHF.